These 5 T cell receptor beta chains were all obtained from the same sample, sequenced in a study of OX40 agonist ivuxolimab in advanced cancers. This table comes from immunoSEQ multiplex PCR, and its TCRdb copy is limited to in-frame clones, with some not included. The sample holds tens of thousands of clones, 60% to 80% seen once. This specimen consisted of CD4+ or CD8+ T cells sorted from blood, obtained in a trial of the OX40 agonist ivuxolimab. The origin of the receptors is an adult with an advanced solid tumor such as melanoma, head and neck, liver or kidney cancer.

The V and J genes are TRBV5-1 and TRBJ2-7, with unresolved D. This CDR3 region has 18 residues. Germline loops: CDR1 SGHRS, CDR2 YFSETQ. V was clipped by 1 base and J by 0 bases, with 20 bases between them. CDR3 DNA sequence: TGCGCCAGCAGCTTGTTGCCCATCGTGGGCTTGAGCTCCTACGAGCAGTACTTC. Translation: CASSLLPIVGLSSYEQYF.

CDR3 coding DNA: TGTGCCAGCAGCTACGGACTAGCGGGAGGTTCAGATACGCAGTATTTT. Translated, it gives CASSYGLAGGSDTQYF. The rearrangement uses TRBV9 and TRBJ2-3; TRBD2 aligns across 14 bases. After removal of 4 bases from V and 4 bases from J, the junction contained 5 bases not matched to a gene. This CDR3 comprises 16 residues. CDR1 SGDLS and CDR2 YYNGEE come from the germline V gene.

This chain links TRBV19 with TRBJ2-1; 9 bases line up with TRBD1. The CDR3 runs to 16 residues. V shed 4 bases, J shed 4 bases, and the junction held 8 bases outside the gene matches. Germline CDR1 and CDR2: LNHDA and SQIVND (reference sequence). CDR3 in DNA: TGTGCCAGTAGTACCACGGGACAGGGTGGTTACAATGAGCAGTTCTTC. It specifies CASSTTGQGGYNEQFF.

The chain carries TRBV2 and TRBJ2-1; 10 nucleotides align to TRBD2. V was pared by 11 bases and J by 7 bases, with 11 bases of the junction left unmatched. The CDR3 runs 14 residues. CDR1 and CDR2 from the germline V gene are SNHLY and FYNNEI. CDR3 sequence reads: CAGHPGLASNEQFF. DNA for the CDR3: TGTGCCGGCCACCCGGGACTAGCGAGTAATGAGCAGTTCTTC.

The chain has TRBV7-6 and TRBJ2-7, with 12 bases fitting TRBD2. After removal of 5 bases from V and 0 bases from J, the junction contained 2 bases not matched to a gene. Germline V gene lookup returns CDR1 SGHVS and CDR2 FNYEAQ. This CDR3 is 15 amino acids long. The CDR3: CASSATSGGSYEQYF. CDR3 nucleotides: TGTGCCAGCAGCGCGACTAGCGGGGGCTCCTACGAGCAGTACTTC.